This T cell receptor beta chain was observed in a study of T cells in Graves' hyperthyroidism and ophthalmopathy. This clonotype appeared many times. The target antigen is unknown. The CDR3 regions of TCR beta were amplified from RNA transcripts. RT-PCR in the first round (using the HTBI primer set) targeted the TCR CDR3. TCRdb passed the multiplex PCR reads through MiXCR, listing each CDR3 protein once. The sample consists of about 710,000 distinct CDR3 sequences, about 17% of them appearing once. Points from the study as a whole: Also found in blood were most expanded thyroid clonotypes above 0.001.

PBMCs were obtained from approximately 9.2 ml fresh peripheral blood. The sequence was obtained from a man between 18 and 29 years old with Graves' hyperthyroidism. The specimen was blood.

CDR3 nucleotide sequence: TGCGCCAGCAGCTTAGGGACAGTTAGCACAGATACGCAGTATTTT. This translates into CASSLGTVSTDTQYF. The rearrangement uses TRBV5-1 and TRBJ2-3; 7 bases align to TRBD1. J was trimmed by 0 bases and V by 2 bases; bases with no gene match: 3. The CDR3 consists of 15 residues. Germline CDR1 SGHRS, CDR2 YFSETQ.